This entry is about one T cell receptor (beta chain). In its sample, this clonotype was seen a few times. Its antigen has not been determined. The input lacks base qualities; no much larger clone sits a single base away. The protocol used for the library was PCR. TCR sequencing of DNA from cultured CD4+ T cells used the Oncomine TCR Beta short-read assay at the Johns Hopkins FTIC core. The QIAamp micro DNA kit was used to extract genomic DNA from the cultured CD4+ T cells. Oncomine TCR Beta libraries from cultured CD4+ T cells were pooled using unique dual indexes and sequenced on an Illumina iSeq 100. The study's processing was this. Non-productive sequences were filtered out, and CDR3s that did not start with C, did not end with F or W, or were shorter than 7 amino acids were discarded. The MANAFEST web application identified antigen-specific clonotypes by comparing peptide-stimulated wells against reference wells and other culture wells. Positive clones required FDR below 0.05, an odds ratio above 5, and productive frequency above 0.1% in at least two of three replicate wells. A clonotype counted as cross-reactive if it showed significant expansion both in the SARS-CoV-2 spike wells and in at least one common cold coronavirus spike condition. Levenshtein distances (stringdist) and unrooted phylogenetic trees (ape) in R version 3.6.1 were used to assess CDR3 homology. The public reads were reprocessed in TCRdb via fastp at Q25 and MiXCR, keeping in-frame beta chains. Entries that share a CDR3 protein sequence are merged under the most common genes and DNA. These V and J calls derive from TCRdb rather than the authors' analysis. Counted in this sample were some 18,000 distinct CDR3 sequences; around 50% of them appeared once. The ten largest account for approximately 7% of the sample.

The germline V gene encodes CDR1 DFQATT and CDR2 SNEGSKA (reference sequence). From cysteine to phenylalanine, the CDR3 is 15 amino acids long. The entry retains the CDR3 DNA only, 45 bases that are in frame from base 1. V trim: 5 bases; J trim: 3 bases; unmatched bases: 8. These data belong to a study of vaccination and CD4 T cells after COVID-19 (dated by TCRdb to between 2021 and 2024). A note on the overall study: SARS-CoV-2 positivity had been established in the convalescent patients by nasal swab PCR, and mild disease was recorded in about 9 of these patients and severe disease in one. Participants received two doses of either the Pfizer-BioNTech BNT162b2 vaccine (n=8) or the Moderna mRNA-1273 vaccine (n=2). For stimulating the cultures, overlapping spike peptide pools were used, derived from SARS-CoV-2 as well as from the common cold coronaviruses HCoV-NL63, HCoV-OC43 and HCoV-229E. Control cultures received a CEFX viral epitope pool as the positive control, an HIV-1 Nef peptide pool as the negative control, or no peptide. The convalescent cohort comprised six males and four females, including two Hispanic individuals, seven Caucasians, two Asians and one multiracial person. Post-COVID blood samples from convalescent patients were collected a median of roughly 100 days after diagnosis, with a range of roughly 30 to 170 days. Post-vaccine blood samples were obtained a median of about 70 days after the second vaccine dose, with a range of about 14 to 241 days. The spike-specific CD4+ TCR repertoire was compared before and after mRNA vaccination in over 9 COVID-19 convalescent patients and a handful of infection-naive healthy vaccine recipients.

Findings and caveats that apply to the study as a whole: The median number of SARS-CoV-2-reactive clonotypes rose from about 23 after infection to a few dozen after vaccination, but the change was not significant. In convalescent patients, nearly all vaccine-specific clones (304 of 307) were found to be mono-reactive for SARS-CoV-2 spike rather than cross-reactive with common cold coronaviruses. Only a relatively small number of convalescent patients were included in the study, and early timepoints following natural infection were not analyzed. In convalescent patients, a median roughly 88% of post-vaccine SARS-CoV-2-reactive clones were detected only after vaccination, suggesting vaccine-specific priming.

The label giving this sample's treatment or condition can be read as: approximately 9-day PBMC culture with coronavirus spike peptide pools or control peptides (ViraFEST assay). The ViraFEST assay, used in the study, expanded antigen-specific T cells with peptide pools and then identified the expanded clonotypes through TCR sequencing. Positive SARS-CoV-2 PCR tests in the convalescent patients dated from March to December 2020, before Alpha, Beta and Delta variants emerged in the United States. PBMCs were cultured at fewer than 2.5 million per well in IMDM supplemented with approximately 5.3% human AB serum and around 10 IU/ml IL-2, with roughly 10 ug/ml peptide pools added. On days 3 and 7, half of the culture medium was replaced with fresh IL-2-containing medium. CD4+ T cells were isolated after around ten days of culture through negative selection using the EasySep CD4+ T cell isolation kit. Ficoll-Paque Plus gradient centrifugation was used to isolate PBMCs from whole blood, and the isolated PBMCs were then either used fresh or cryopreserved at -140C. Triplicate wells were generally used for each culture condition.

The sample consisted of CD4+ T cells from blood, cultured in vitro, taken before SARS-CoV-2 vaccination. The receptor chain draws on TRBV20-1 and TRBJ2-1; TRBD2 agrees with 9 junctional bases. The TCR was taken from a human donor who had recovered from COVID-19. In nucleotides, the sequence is TGCAGTGCTGCCCCAGTTAGCGGGAGCTACAATGAGCAGTTCTTC. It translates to CSAAPVSGSYNEQFF.